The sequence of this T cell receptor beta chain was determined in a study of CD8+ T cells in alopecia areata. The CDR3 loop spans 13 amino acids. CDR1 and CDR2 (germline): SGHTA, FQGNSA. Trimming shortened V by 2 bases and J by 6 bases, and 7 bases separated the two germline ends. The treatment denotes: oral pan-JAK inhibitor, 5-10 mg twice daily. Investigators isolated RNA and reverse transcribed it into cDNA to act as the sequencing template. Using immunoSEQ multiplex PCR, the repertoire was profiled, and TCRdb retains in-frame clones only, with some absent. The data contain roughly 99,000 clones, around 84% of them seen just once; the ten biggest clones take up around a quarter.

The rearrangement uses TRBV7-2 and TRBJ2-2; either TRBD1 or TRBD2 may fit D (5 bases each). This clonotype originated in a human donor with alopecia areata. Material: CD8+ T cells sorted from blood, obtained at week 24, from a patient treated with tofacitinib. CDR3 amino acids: CASSLLGAGELFF. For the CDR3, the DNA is TGTGCCAGCAGCTTACTGGGGGCCGGGGAGCTGTTTTTT.